A selection of T cell receptor beta chains follows, all from one sample in a study of T cell responses to AZD1222 COVID-19 vaccine. Produced via immunoSEQ multiplex PCR; TCRdb's table is partial and in-frame only. The sample includes 140,000 to 150,000 clones, 85% to 90% of them seen just once. Here the sequenced sample was peripheral blood, taken on day 0 of AZD1222 vaccination. These receptors all stem from an adult in good health. Each CDR3 is given with its conserved first and last residue.

length: 14
J: TRBJ2-1
V: TRBV18
CDR3: CASSSGHNYNEQFF

length: 15
J: TRBJ2-5
V: TRBV9
CDR3: CASSVARGYRETQYF

length: 18
J: TRBJ1-3
V: TRBV15
CDR3: CATSREYGEGLGGNTIYF

length: 16
J: TRBJ1-6
V: TRBV5-6
CDR3: CASSFRTNQGQSPLHF

length: 13
J: TRBJ2-5
V: TRBV19
CDR3: CASSISLGETQYF

length: 17
J: TRBJ2-3
V: TRBV7-6
CDR3: CASSFGLAGGIQSTQYF

length: 16
J: TRBJ2-2
V: TRBV5-1
CDR3: CASSTGLAGGTGELFF

length: 12
J: TRBJ2-7
V: TRBV10-3
CDR3: CAISPDSYEQYF

length: 17
J: TRBJ2-3
V: TRBV28
CDR3: CASRPPTWTLGPDTQYF

length: 12
J: TRBJ1-1
V: TRBV28
CDR3: CASTSGQSEAFF